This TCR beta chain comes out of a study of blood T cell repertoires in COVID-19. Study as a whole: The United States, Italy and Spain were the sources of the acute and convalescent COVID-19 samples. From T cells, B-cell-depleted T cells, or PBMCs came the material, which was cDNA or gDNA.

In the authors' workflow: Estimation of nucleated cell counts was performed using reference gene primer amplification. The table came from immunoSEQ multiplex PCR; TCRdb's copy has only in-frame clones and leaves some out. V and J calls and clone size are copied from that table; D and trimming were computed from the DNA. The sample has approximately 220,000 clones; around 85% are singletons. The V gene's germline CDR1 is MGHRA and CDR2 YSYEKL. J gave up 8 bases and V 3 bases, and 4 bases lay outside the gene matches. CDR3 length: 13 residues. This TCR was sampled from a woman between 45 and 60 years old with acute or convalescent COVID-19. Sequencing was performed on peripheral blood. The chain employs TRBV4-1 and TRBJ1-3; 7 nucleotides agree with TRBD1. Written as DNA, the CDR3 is TGCGCCAGCAGCCAGCTAACAGGGGACACCATATATTTT. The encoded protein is CASSQLTGDTIYF.